A selection of T cell receptor beta chains follows, all from one sample in a study of shared clonotypes between healthy human individuals. The protocol was immunoSEQ multiplex PCR, while the TCRdb copy is restricted to in-frame clones and leaves out a portion. The data hold approximately 2,200,000 clones, with under 95% observed a single time. Sample: naive CD8+ T cells from PBMCs. Every receptor here comes from a man aged 18 to 30 in good health. Some clones in this sample may be carry-over from other donors' samples. The CDR3 runs from the conserved cysteine through the conserved F or W. Clone size, where shown, is once, few, many, or a class for clones that have expanded.

clone size	V gene	J gene	CDR3 protein
-	TRBV27	TRBJ1-1	CASSLTGGPLMNTEAFF
-	TRBV2	TRBJ2-3	CASSEWDSPRETDTQYF
-	TRBV5-4	TRBJ2-7	CASSPGDRGLYEQYF
-	TRBV13	TRBJ1-2	CASSLGGGATYGYTF
-	TRBV19	TRBJ2-7	CATSGVSSYEQYF
-	TRBV7-6	TRBJ2-5	CASSLDPSGDQETQYF
-	TRBV13	TRBJ2-7	CASSSGLANYEQYF
-	TRBV27	TRBJ2-7	CASSLLGREQYF
-	TRBV5-6	TRBJ2-5	CASSLGTGAFQETQYF
-	TRBV28	TRBJ2-7	CASSPYRELSYEQYF
-	TRBV7-9	TRBJ2-1	CASSLNSGRYNEQFF
-	TRBV29-1	TRBJ2-2	CSVRWPTGELFF
once	TRBV28	TRBJ2-7	CASSPGTGGFYEQYF
-	TRBV6-1	TRBJ1-4	CASSEAPRGGPNEKLFF
-	TRBV29-1	TRBJ1-1	CSVMKGDTEAFF
-	TRBV27	TRBJ2-1	CASSAPGREQFF
-	TRBV27	TRBJ2-7	CASSHSPEYEQYF
-	TRBV23-1	TRBJ2-3	CASGRGRTDTQYF
-	TRBV7-9	TRBJ1-4	CASSLKDRGYEKLFF
few	TRBV9	TRBJ1-1	CASMGRGTEAFF